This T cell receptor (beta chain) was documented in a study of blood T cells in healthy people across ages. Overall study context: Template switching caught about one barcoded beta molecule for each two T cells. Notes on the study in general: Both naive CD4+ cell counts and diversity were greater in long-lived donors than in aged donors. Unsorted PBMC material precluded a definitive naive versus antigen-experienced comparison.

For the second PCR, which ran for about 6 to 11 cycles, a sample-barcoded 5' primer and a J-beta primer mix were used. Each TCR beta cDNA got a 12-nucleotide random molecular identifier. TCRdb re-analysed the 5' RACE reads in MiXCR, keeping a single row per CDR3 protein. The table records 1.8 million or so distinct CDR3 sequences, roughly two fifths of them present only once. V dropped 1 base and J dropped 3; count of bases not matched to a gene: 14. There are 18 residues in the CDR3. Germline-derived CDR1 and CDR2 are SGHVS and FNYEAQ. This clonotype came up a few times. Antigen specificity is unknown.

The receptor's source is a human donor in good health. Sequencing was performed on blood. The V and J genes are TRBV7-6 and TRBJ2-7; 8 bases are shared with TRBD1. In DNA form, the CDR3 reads TGTGCCAGCAGCTTAGGGGGGTATCCGGGCACAGGGGGCTACGAGCAGTACTTC. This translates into CASSLGGYPGTGGYEQYF.